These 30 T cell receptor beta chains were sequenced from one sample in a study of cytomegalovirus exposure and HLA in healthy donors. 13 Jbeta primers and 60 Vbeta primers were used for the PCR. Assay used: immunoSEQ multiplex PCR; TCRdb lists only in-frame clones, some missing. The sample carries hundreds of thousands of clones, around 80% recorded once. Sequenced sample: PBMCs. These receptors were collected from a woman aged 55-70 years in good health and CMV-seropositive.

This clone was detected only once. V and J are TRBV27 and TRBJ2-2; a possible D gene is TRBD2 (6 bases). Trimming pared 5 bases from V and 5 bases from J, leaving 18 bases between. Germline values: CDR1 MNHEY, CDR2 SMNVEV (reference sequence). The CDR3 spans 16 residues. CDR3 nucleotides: TGTGCCAGCAGTCCCTCGGAGCGGGCAGGGACCGGGGAGCTGTTTTTT. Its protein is CASSPSERAGTGELFF.

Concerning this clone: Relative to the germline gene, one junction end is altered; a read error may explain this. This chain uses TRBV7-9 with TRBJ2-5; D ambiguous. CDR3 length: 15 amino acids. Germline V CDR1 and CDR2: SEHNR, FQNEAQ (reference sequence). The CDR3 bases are TGTTCCAGCAGCCCACTTTTGAGGCGCGGAGAGACCCAGTACTTC. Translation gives CSSSPLLRRGETQYF.

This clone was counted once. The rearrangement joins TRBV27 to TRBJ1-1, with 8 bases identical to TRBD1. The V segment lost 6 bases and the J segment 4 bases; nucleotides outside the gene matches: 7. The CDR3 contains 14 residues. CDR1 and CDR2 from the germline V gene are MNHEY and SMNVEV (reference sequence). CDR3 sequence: CASSPRTGTTEAFF. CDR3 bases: TGTGCCAGCAGCCCCCGGACAGGGACCACTGAAGCTTTCTTT.

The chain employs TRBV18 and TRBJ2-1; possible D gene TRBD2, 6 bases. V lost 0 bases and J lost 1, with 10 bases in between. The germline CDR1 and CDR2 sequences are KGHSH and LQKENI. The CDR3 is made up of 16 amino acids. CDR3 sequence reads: CASSPPGGMSYNEQFF. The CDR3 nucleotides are TGTGCCAGCTCACCACCGGGCGGGATGTCCTACAATGAGCAGTTCTTC.

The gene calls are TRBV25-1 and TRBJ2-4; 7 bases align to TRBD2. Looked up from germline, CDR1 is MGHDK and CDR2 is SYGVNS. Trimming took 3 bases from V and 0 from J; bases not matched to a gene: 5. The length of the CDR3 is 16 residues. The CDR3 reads CASSEGGAGAKNIQYF. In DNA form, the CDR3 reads TGTGCCAGCAGTGAGGGAGGGGCGGGAGCCAAAAACATTCAGTACTTC.

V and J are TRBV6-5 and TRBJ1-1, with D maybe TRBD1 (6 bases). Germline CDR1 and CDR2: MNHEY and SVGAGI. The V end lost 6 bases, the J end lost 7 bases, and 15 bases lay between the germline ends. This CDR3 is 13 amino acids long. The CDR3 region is CASRNWGRGEAFF. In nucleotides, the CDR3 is TGTGCCAGCAGAAATTGGGGGCGCGGTGAAGCTTTCTTT.

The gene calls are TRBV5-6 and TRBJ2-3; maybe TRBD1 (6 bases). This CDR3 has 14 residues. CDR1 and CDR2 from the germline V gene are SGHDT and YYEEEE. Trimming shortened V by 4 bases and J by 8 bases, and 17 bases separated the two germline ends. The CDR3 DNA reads TGTGCCAGCAGCCGGACAGCGATCAAGCCTACGCAGTATTTT. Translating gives CASSRTAIKPTQYF.

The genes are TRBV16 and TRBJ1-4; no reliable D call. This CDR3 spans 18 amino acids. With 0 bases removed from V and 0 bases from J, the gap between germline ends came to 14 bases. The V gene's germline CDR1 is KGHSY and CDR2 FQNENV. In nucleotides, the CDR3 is TGTGCCAGCAGCCAATCGGCCGGGATTCCGACAACTAATGAAAAACTGTTTTTT. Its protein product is CASSQSAGIPTTNEKLFF.

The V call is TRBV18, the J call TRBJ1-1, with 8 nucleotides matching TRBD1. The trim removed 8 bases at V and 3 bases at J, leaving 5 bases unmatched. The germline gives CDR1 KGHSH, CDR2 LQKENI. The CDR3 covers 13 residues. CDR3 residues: CASGTGWDTEAFF. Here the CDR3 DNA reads TGTGCCAGCGGGACAGGTTGGGACACTGAAGCTTTCTTT. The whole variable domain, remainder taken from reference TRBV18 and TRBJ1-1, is NAGVMQNPRHLVRRRGQEARLRCSPMKGHSHVYWYRQLPEEGLKFMVYLQKENIIDESGMPKERFSAEFPKEGPSILRIQQVVRGDSAAYFCASGTGWDTEAFFGQGTRLTVV.

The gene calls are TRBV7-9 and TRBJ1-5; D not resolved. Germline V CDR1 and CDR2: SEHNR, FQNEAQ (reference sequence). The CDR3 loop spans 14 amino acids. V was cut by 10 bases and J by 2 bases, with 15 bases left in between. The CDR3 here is CAIKTSEGNQPQHF. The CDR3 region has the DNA TGTGCCATCAAGACTTCGGAAGGCAATCAGCCCCAGCATTTT.

CDR3 region: CASSPDRCYEQYF. The CDR3 region has the DNA TGTGCCAGCAGCCCAGACAGATGCTACGAGCAGTACTTC. The chain combines TRBV5-4 with TRBJ2-7; D perhaps matches TRBD1 (5 bases). The CDR3 is made up of 13 amino acids. The germline V gene encodes CDR1 SGHNT and CDR2 YYREEE (reference sequence). The germline V and J ends were trimmed by 4 bases and 3 bases, with 11 bases remaining between them.

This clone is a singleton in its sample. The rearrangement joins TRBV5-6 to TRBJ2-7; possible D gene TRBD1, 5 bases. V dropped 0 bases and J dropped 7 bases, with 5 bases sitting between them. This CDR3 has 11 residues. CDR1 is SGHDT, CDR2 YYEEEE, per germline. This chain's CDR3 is CASSLEGEQYF. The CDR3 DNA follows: TGTGCCAGCAGCTTGGAGGGGGAGCAGTACTTC.

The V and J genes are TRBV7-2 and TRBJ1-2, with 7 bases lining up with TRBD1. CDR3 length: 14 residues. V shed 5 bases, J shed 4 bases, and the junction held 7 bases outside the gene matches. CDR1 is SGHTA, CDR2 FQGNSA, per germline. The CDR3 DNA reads TGTGCCAGCAGCGAGATTAGGGACAGCTATGGCTACACCTTC. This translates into CASSEIRDSYGYTF.

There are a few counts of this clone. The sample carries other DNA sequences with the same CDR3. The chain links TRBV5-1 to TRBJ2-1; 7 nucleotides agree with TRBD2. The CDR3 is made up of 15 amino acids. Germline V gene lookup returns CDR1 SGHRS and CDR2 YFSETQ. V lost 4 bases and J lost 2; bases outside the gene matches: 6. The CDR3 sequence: CASSLGGGTYNEQFF. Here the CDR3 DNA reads TGCGCCAGCAGCCTGGGCGGGGGAACCTACAATGAGCAGTTCTTC.

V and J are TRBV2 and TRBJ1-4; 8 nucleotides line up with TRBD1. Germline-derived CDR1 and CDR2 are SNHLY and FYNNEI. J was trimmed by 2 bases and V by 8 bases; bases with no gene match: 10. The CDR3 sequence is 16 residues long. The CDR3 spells CASRAMTGATNEKLFF. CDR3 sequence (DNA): TGTGCCAGCCGAGCGATGACAGGGGCCACTAATGAAAAACTGTTTTTT.

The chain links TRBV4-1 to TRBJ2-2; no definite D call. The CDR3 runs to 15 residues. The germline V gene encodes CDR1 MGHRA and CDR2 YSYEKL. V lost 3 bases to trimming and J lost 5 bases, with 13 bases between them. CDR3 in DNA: TGCGCCAGCAGCCAGCAGGCACTCAGTACCGGGGAGCTGTTTTTT. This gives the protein CASSQQALSTGELFF.

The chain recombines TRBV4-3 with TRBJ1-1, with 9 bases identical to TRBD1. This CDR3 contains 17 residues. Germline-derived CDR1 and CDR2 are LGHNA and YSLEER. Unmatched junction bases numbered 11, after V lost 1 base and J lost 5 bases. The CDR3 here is CASSQGGRGQGRTEAFF. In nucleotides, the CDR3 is TGCGCCAGCAGCCAAGGCGGGCGAGGACAGGGGAGGACTGAAGCTTTCTTT.

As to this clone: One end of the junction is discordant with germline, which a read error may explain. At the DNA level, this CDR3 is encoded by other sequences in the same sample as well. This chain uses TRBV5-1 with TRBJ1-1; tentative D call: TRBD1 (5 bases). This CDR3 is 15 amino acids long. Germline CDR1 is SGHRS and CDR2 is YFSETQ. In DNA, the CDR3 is TGCGCCAGCAGGACCGGGGGGACGGAGAACACCGAAGCTTTCTTT. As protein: CASRTGGTENTEAFF.

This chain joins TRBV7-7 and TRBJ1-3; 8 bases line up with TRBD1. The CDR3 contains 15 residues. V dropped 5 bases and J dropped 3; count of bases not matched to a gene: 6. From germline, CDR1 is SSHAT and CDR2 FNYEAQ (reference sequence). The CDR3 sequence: CASSIGQGYGNTIYF. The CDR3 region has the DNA TGTGCCAGCAGCATCGGACAGGGATATGGAAACACCATATATTTT.

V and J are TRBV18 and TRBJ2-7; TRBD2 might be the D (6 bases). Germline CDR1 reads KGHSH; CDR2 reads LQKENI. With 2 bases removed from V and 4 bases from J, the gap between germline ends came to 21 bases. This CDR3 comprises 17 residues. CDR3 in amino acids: CASSPSPGLTMLYEQYF. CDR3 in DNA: TGTGCCAGCTCACCAAGCCCGGGACTCACAATGTTATACGAGCAGTACTTC.

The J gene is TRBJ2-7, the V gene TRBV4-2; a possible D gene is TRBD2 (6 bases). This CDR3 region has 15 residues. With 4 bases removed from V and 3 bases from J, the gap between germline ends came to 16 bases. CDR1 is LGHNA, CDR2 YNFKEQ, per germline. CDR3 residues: CASSLTRGIGYEQYF. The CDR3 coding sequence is TGTGCCAGCAGCCTCACCCGGGGGATAGGCTACGAGCAGTACTTC.

The DNA for the CDR3 is TGCGCCAGCAGCCCATGGGGCCTTGGGACCGGGGAGCTGTTTTTT. Its protein is CASSPWGLGTGELFF. V and J are TRBV4-3 and TRBJ2-2; D is possibly TRBD1 (5 bases). This CDR3 comprises 15 residues. Germline CDR1 is LGHNA and CDR2 is YSLEER. V lost 4 bases, J lost 5 bases, and 14 bases lay in between.

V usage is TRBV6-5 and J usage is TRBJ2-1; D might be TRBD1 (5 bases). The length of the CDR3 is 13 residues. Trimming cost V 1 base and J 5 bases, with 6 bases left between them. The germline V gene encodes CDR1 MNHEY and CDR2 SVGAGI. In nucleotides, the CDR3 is TGTGCCAGCAGTTACTTACAGGACAATGAGCAGTTCTTC. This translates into CASSYLQDNEQFF.

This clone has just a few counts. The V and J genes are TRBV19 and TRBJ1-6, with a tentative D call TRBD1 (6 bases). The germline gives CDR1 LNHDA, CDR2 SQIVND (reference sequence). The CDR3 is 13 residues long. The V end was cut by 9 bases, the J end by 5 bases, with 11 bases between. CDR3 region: CASRQVDNSPLHF. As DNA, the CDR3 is TGTGCCAGCCGACAGGTGGATAATTCACCCCTCCACTTT.

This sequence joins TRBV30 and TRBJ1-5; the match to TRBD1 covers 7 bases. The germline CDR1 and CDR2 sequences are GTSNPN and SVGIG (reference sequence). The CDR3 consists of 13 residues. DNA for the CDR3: TGTGCGCTGGGACAGAGAAGCAATCAGCCCCAGCATTTT. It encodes CALGQRSNQPQHF.

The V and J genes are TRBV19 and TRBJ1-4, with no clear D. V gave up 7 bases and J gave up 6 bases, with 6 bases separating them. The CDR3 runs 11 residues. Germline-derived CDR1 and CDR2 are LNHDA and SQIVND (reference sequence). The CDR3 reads CASTGYEKLFF. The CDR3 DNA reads TGTGCCAGTACGGGGTATGAAAAACTGTTTTTT. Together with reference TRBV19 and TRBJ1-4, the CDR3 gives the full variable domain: DGGITQSPKYLFRKEGQNVTLSCEQNLNHDAMYWYRQDPGQGLRLIYYSQIVNDFQKGDIAEGYSVSREKKESFPLTVTSAQKNPTAFYLCASTGYEKLFFGSGTQLSVL.

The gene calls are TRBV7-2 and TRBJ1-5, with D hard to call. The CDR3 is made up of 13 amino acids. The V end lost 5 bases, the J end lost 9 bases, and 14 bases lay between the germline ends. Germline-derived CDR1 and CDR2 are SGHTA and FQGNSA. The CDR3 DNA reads TGTGCCAGCAGCCCCGATCGAGAGTCGCCCCAGCATTTT. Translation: CASSPDRESPQHF.

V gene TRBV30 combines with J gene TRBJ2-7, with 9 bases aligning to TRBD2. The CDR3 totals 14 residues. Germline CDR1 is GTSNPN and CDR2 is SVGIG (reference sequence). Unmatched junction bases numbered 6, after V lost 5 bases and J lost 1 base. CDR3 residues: CAWAFSGGSYEQYF. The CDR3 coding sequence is TGTGCCTGGGCTTTTAGCGGGGGATCCTACGAGCAGTACTTC.

The CDR3 nucleotides read TGTGCCAGCTCACCAGAGTCTGGGAACACTGAAGCTTTCTTT. It translates to CASSPESGNTEAFF. The gene calls are TRBV18 and TRBJ1-1; D remains unclear. Per germline, CDR1 KGHSH and CDR2 LQKENI. This CDR3 has 14 residues. Trimming removed 2 bases at V and 1 base at J, with 8 bases between.

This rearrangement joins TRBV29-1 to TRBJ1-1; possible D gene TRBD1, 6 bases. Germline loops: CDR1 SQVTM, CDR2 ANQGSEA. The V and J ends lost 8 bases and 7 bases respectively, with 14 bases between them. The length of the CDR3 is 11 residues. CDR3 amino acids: CSHMGAVEAFF. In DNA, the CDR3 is TGCAGCCATATGGGGGCAGTTGAAGCTTTCTTT. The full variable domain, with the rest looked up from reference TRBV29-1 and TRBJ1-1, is SAVISQKPSRDICQRGTSLTIQCQVDSQVTMMFWYRQQPGQSLTLIATANQGSEATYESGFVIDKFPISRPNLTFSTLTVSNMSPEDSSIYLCSHMGAVEAFFGQGTRLTVV.